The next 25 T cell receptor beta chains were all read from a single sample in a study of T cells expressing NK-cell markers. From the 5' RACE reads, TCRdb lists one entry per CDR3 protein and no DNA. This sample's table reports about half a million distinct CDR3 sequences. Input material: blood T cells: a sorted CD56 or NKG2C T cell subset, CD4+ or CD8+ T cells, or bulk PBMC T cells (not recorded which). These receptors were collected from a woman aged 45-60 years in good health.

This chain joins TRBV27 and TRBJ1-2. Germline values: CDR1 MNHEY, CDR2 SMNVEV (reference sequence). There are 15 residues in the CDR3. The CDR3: CASSSVEGSNYGYTF.

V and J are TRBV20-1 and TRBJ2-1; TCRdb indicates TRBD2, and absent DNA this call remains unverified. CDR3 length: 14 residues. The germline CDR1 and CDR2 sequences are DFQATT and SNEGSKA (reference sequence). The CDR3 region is CSAYTSGRSNEQFF.

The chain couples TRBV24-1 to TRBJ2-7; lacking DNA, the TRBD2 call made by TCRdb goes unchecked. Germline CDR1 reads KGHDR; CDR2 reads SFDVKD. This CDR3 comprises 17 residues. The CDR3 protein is CATSDSRTSGNSYEQYF.

The CDR3 loop reads CAWSASRTSGTPDTQYF. V usage is TRBV30 and J usage is TRBJ2-3; TCRdb outputs TRBD2, but without DNA this stays unchecked. The CDR3 runs 17 residues. Germline V gives CDR1 GTSNPN, CDR2 SVGIG (reference sequence).

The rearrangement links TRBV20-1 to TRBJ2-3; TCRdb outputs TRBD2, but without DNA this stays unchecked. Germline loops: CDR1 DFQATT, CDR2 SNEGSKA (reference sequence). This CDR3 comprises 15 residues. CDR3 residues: CSAQDGLAAPYTQYF.

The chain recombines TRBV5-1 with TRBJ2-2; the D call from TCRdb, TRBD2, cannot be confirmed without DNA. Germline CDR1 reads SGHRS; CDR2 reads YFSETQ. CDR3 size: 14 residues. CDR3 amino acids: CAARASGSPGELFF.

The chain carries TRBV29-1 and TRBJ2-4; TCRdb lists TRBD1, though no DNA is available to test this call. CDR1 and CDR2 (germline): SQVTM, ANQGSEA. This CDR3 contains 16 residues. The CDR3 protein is CSVEGDRGRAKNIQYF.

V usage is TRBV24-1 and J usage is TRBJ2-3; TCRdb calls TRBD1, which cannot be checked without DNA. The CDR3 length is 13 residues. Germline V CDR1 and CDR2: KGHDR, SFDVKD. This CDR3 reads CATEGDSTDTQYF.

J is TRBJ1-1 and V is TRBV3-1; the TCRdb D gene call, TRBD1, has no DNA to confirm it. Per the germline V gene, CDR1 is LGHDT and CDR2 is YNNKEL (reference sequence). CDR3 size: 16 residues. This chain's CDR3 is CASSQAQTGRGTEAFF.

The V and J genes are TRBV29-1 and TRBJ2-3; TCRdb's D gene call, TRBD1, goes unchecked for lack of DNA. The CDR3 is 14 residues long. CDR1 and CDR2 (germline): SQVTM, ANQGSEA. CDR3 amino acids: CSVERAGRGDTQYF.

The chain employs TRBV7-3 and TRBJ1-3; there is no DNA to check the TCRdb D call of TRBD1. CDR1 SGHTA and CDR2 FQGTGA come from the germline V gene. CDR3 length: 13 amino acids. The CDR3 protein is CASSTGQGNTIYF.

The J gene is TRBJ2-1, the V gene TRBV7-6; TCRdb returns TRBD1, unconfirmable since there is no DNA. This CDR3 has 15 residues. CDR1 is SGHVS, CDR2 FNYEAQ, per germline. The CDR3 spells CASSLAPNRVDEQFF.

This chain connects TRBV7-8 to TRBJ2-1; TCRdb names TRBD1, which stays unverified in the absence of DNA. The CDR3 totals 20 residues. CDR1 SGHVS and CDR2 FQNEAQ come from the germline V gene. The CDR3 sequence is CASSPMRGSNPGERYNEQFF.

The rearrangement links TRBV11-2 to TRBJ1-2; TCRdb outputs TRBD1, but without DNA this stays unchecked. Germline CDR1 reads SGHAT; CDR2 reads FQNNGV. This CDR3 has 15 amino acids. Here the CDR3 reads CASSSVRGGGYGYTF.

The CDR3 protein is CAWSVLSLEAFF. The chain couples TRBV30 to TRBJ1-1. The CDR3 has 12 amino acids. From germline, CDR1 is GTSNPN and CDR2 SVGIG (reference sequence). The full variable domain, rest sourced from reference TRBV30 and TRBJ1-1, is SQTIHQWPATLVQPVGSPLSLECTVEGTSNPNLYWYRQAAGRGLQLLFYSVGIGQISSEVPQNLSASRPQDRQFILSSKKLLLSDSGFYLCAWSVLSLEAFFGQGTRLTVV.

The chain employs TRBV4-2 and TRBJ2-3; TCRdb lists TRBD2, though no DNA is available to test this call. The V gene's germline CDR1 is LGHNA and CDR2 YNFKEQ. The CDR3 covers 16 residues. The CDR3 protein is CASSQDSQNRRDTQYF.

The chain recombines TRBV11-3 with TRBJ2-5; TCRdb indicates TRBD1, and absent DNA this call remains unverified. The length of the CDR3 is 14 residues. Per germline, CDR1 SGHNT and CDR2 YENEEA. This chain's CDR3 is CASSMGGIQETQYF.

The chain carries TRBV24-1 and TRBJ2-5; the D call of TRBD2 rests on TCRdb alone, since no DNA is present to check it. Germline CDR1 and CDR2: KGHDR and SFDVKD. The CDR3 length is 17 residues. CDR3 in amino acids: CATSDRSAGKVQETQYF.

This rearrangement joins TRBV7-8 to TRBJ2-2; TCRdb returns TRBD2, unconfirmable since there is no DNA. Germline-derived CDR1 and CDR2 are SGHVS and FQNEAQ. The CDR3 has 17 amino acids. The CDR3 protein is CASSPRTSGSLLGELFF.

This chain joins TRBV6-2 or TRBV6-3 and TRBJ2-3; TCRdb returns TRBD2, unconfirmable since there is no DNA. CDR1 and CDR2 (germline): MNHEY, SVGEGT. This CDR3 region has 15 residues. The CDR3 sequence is CASSKSGREADTQYF.

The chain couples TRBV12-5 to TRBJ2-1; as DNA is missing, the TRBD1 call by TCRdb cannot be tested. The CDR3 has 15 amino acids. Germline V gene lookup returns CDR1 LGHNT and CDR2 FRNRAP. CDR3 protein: CASGLGRQGRGPTLF.

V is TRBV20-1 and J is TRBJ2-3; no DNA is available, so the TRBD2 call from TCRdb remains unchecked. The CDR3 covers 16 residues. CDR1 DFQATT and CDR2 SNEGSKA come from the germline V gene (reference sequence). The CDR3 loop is CSASGRAISVTDTQYF.

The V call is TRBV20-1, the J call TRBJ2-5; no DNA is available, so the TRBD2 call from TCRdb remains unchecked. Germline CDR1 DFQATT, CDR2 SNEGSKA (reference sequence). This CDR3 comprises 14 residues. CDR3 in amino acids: CSADAAGGRETQYF.

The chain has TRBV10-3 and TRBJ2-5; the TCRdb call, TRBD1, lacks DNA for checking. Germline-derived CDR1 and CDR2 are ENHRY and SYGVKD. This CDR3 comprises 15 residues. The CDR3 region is CAISESNRDGETQYF.

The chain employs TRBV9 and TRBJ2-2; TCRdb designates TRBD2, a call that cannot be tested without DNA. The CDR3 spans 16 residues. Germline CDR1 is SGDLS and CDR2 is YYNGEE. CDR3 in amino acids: CASSVSPGLATGELFF.